Below, one T cell receptor beta chain is given with its context. Its antigen is unknown. The source of the sample is a study of cytomegalovirus exposure and HLA in healthy donors. Study context: The Caucasian-associated ancestry cluster held more than 80% of over 350 genotyped donors. Study conclusions and caveats: An analysis that came later showed most CMV-associated TCR beta chains appearing HLA-restricted. Earlier analysis yielded a pattern in which most TCR beta V segments were productive about 90% or about 30% of the time. Across all donors, roughly uniform sequencing depth was an assumption of the presence/absence analyses.

V gave up 4 bases and J gave up 0 bases, with 12 bases separating them. The germline CDR1 and CDR2 sequences are SGHDT and YYEEEE. The CDR3 sequence is 15 residues long. Amplification used 60 Vbeta primers and 13 Jbeta primers. Sequencing was performed with immunoSEQ multiplex PCR; in TCRdb, only in-frame clones are kept and a portion is missing. The profile shows roughly 130,000 clones, 80% of them singletons. The chain uses TRBV5-6 and TRBJ2-3; perhaps TRBD1 as D (5 bases). The TCR originated in a male donor in good health and CMV-seronegative. The specimen was PBMCs. The CDR3 nucleotides are TGTGCCAGCAGCCCGTGGACAAGTAGCACAGATACGCAGTATTTT. Translating gives CASSPWTSSTDTQYF.